A single sample is the source of the 18 T cell receptor beta chains below, sequenced in a study of CD8 T cells in Susac syndrome (dated by TCRdb to about 2019). Library creation used the immunoSEQ multiplex PCR assay. RNA was extracted with the RNeasy kit and about 0.5 to 1 ug was reverse transcribed using random hexamers. TCRdb reanalyzed the raw reads on its own, using fastp at Q25 for trimming and MiXCR for clone calling, and kept in-frame beta chains. Rows are combined by CDR3 protein, so each entry shows the most common genes and DNA. For this sample there are around 140,000 distinct CDR3 sequences; about 95% appear just once. The ten largest clones capture approximately 0.11% of the sample. The specimen sequenced was CD4+ T cells from PBMCs. The receptors here all came from a human donor with multiple sclerosis.

V is TRBV5-1 and J is TRBJ1-1; possible D gene TRBD1, 6 bases. With 7 bases removed from V and 0 bases from J, the gap between germline ends came to 16 bases. The CDR3 has 15 amino acids. From germline, CDR1 is SGHRS and CDR2 YFSETQ. CDR3 nucleotides: TGCGCCAGCGCGCCCCGGGACATATTGAACACTGAAGCTTTCTTT. Its translation is CASAPRDILNTEAFF.

This chain links TRBV12-3 or TRBV12-4 with TRBJ2-1, with no clear D. V shed 9 bases and J shed 6 bases, with 15 bases lying between them. The CDR3 consists of 13 residues. This CDR3 is CASGWLVRNEQFF. In nucleotides, the CDR3 is TGTGCCAGTGGCTGGTTGGTTCGCAATGAGCAGTTCTTC.

The chain uses TRBV12-3 or TRBV12-4 and TRBJ2-3, with TRBD2 matching over 12 bases. The CDR3 has 16 amino acids. The V gene end was trimmed by 6 bases and the J gene end by 6 bases; junction bases not matched to a gene: 10. The CDR3 spells CASRRGLAGTSDTQYF. DNA of the CDR3: TGTGCCAGCAGAAGGGGACTAGCGGGTACGTCGGATACGCAGTATTTT.

V and J are TRBV18 and TRBJ2-7; 9 bases are shared with TRBD1. Germline CDR1 reads KGHSH; CDR2 reads LQKENI. The CDR3 sequence is 15 residues long. With V trimmed by 3 bases and J by 4 bases, 7 bases remained unmatched. DNA for the CDR3: TGTGCCAGCTCACCTTCCGGGACAGGGCCGTACGAGCAGTACTTC. Translated: CASSPSGTGPYEQYF. Complete variable domain (other parts from reference TRBV18 and TRBJ2-7): NAGVMQNPRHLVRRRGQEARLRCSPMKGHSHVYWYRQLPEEGLKFMVYLQKENIIDESGMPKERFSAEFPKEGPSILRIQQVVRGDSAAYFCASSPSGTGPYEQYFGPGTRLTVT.

The chain uses TRBV5-6 and TRBJ2-1; D is perhaps TRBD1 (6 bases). Germline assignment: CDR1 SGHDT and CDR2 YYEEEE. The V end lost 0 bases, the J end lost 2 bases, and 15 bases lay between the germline ends. The CDR3 has 17 amino acids. CDR3 nucleotides: TGTGCCAGCAGCTTGGAGGCTAGCAGGGGACCCTACAATGAGCAGTTCTTC. It yields the protein CASSLEASRGPYNEQFF.

This chain connects TRBV18 to TRBJ2-7; D is undetermined. The V end was cut by 3 bases, the J end by 3 bases, with 6 bases between. Per germline, CDR1 KGHSH and CDR2 LQKENI. The CDR3 loop spans 12 amino acids. CDR3 nucleotides: TGTGCCAGCTCACCTGACCGCTACGAGCAGTACTTC. Translating it yields CASSPDRYEQYF.

This chain links TRBV20-1 with TRBJ1-1, with 9 bases that match TRBD1. The CDR3 runs 15 residues. Germline CDR1 is DFQATT and CDR2 is SNEGSKA (reference sequence). Trimming took 2 bases from V and 5 from J; bases not matched to a gene: 9. Written as DNA, the CDR3 is TGCAGTGCTAGACGGGACAGGGCGCGAGGGACTGAAGCTTTCTTT. Translated, it gives CSARRDRARGTEAFF.

This sequence joins TRBV20-1 and TRBJ2-1; possibly TRBD2 for D (5 bases). Looked up from germline, CDR1 is DFQATT and CDR2 is SNEGSKA (reference sequence). There are 16 residues in the CDR3. V lost 2 bases and J 7 bases, leaving 21 bases between the germline ends. CDR3 amino acids: CSARPKLPGSMNEQFF. In DNA, the CDR3 is TGCAGTGCTAGACCCAAGTTGCCGGGGAGTATGAATGAGCAGTTCTTC.

The V gene is TRBV7-2, the J gene TRBJ2-4, with 9 nucleotides matching TRBD1. Germline V lookup: CDR1 SGHTA, CDR2 FQGNSA. The CDR3 runs 13 residues. The V and J ends lost 4 bases and 5 bases, in that order; junction bases with no gene match: 0. The CDR3 here is CASSYRGQNIQYF. As DNA, the CDR3 is TGTGCCAGCAGCTACAGGGGGCAAAACATTCAGTACTTC.

The J gene is TRBJ1-5, the V gene TRBV12-3 or TRBV12-4; maybe TRBD1 (5 bases). V was cut by 1 base and J by 0 bases, with 7 bases left in between. The CDR3 runs 15 residues. Written as DNA, the CDR3 is TGTGCCAGCAGTTTAGTAGGGGCTAGCAATCAGCCCCAGCATTTT. Translation: CASSLVGASNQPQHF.

V is TRBV20-1 and J is TRBJ2-6; D is unclear. Germline V CDR1 and CDR2: DFQATT, SNEGSKA (reference sequence). Trimming removed 3 bases from V and 2 bases from J, with 11 bases in between. CDR3 length: 15 amino acids. The DNA for the CDR3 is TGCAGTGCTAGTGCCGGGTGGACTGGGGCCAACGTCCTGACTTTC. Protein product: CSASAGWTGANVLTF.

The gene calls are TRBV30 and TRBJ2-5; perhaps TRBD2 as D (6 bases). Per germline, CDR1 GTSNPN and CDR2 SVGIG (reference sequence). The CDR3 totals 12 residues. Trimming left V 3 bases short and J 4 bases short, with 9 bases between. This chain's CDR3 is CAWRRELETQYF. Here the CDR3 DNA reads TGTGCCTGGAGACGGGAGTTAGAGACCCAGTACTTC. Using reference TRBV30 and TRBJ2-5 for the parts outside the CDR3, the full variable domain is SQTIHQWPATLVQPVGSPLSLECTVEGTSNPNLYWYRQAAGRGLQLLFYSVGIGQISSEVPQNLSASRPQDRQFILSSKKLLLSDSGFYLCAWRRELETQYFGPGTRLLVL.

This chain uses TRBV30 with TRBJ1-5; unclear D gene. The CDR3 is 15 amino acids. The V gene lost 1 base and the J gene lost 3 bases, with 13 bases spanning the gap. CDR1 and CDR2 (germline): GTSNPN, SVGIG (reference sequence). The CDR3 spells CAWSAGWVSNQPQHF. The DNA for the CDR3 is TGTGCCTGGAGTGCCGGGTGGGTTTCCAATCAGCCCCAGCATTTT. Full variable domain (missing parts from reference TRBV30 and TRBJ1-5): SQTIHQWPATLVQPVGSPLSLECTVEGTSNPNLYWYRQAAGRGLQLLFYSVGIGQISSEVPQNLSASRPQDRQFILSSKKLLLSDSGFYLCAWSAGWVSNQPQHFGDGTRLSIL.

This chain joins TRBV27 and TRBJ2-7; D perhaps matches TRBD1 (5 bases). Trimming stripped 6 bases from V and 0 bases from J, with 9 bases between. The CDR3 spans 13 residues. CDR1 is MNHEY, CDR2 SMNVEV, per germline (reference sequence). Written as DNA, the CDR3 is TGTGCCAGCAGACTACAGGTCTCCTACGAGCAGTACTTC. This translates into CASRLQVSYEQYF.

The rearrangement uses TRBV14 and TRBJ1-4; D call uncertain. Trimming pared 0 bases from V and 10 bases from J, leaving 6 bases between. The CDR3 runs 12 residues. CDR1 and CDR2 (germline): SGHDN, FVKESK. CDR3 sequence reads: CASSQDLGKLFF. CDR3 nucleotides: TGTGCCAGCAGCCAAGATTTGGGAAAACTGTTTTTT.

The rearrangement uses TRBV5-1 and TRBJ1-4; no reliable D call. Germline loops: CDR1 SGHRS, CDR2 YFSETQ. V was shortened by 4 bases and J by 8 bases, with 18 bases between the two germline ends. The CDR3 consists of 15 residues. CDR3 loop: CASSPAGTLGEKLFF. The DNA of the CDR3 is TGCGCCAGCAGCCCCGCGGGTACCTTGGGGGAAAAACTGTTTTTT.

V and J are TRBV24-1 and TRBJ2-3, with 11 bases lining up with TRBD1. The CDR3 sequence is 16 residues long. CDR1 and CDR2 (germline): KGHDR, SFDVKD. V was pared by 5 bases and J by 6 bases, with 9 bases of the junction left unmatched. This chain's CDR3 is CATSAQGQGAGDTQYF. The CDR3 DNA reads TGTGCCACCAGTGCCCAAGGACAGGGGGCTGGGGATACGCAGTATTTT.

V is TRBV20-1 and J is TRBJ1-2; 8 bases match TRBD1. Germline V gene data show CDR1 as DFQATT and CDR2 as SNEGSKA (reference sequence). This CDR3 is built from 15 residues. V trimming: 0 bases; J trimming: 2 bases; junction bases outside the gene matches: 5. CDR3 amino acids: CSARDPRTGNYGYTF. The DNA for the CDR3 is TGCAGTGCTAGAGATCCCAGGACAGGGAACTATGGCTACACCTTC.